These T cell receptor beta chains were read from a single sample in a study of Graves' ophthalmopathy and Graves' hyperthyroidism. TCRdb reprocessed the multiplex PCR reads via MiXCR and lists one record per CDR3 protein. The sample records about 740,000 distinct CDR3 sequences, approximately 40% being singletons. The sample taken for sequencing was peripheral blood. Receptors were obtained from an adult man with Graves' ophthalmopathy. Both conserved end residues are part of each CDR3. A D gene is named only where the DNA matches it firmly. The size entry is marked missing in some rows and otherwise reads once, few, many or a size class.

D gene: .; clone size: .; J gene: TRBJ2-2; V gene: TRBV7-8; CDR3 DNA: TGTGCCAGCACCGAAATGGGCACCGGGGAGCTGTTTTTT; CDR3 protein: CASTEMGTGELFF
D gene: .; clone size: few; J gene: TRBJ2-5; V gene: TRBV3-1; CDR3 DNA: TGTGCCAGCAGCCAAGTGAGGAAGACCCAGTACTTC; CDR3 protein: CASSQVRKTQYF
D gene: .; clone size: .; J gene: TRBJ2-6; V gene: TRBV12-3/TRBV12-4; CDR3 DNA: TGTGCCAGCAGTTTCGCTCGAGGCTCTGGGGCCAACGTCCTGACTTTC; CDR3 protein: CASSFARGSGANVLTF
D gene: .; clone size: few; J gene: TRBJ2-6; V gene: TRBV2; CDR3 DNA: TGTGCCAGCAGAGCCGGTCCAGGGGCTTTCTCTGGGGCCAACGTCCTGACTTTC; CDR3 protein: CASRAGPGAFSGANVLTF
D gene: TRBD2; clone size: many; J gene: TRBJ2-5; V gene: TRBV9; CDR3 DNA: TGTGCCAGCAGCGTAGGGACTAGCGGGGGCCAAGAGACCCAGTACTTC; CDR3 protein: CASSVGTSGGQETQYF
D gene: .; clone size: .; J gene: TRBJ1-1; V gene: TRBV10-3; CDR3 DNA: TGTGCCATCCAGGGAGGGGGTATGAACACTGAAGCTTTCTTT; CDR3 protein: CAIQGGGMNTEAFF
D gene: TRBD1; clone size: few; J gene: TRBJ1-2; V gene: TRBV6-5; CDR3 DNA: TGTGCCAGCAGTTACCGGGACAGTGGCTATGGCTACACCTTC; CDR3 protein: CASSYRDSGYGYTF
D gene: .; clone size: .; J gene: TRBJ1-5; V gene: TRBV12-3/TRBV12-4; CDR3 DNA: TGTGCCAGCTCGCCGGGAAGGGATGTTGAGTCCCAGCATTTT; CDR3 protein: CASSPGRDVESQHF
D gene: TRBD2; clone size: .; J gene: TRBJ2-3; V gene: TRBV7-2; CDR3 DNA: TGTGCCAGCAGCTTACGGGCGGGAGTGACAGATACGCAGTATTTT; CDR3 protein: CASSLRAGVTDTQYF
D gene: TRBD1; clone size: many; J gene: TRBJ1-5; V gene: TRBV19; CDR3 DNA: TGTGCCAGTAGCCGCGGACAGGGGCAACAGCCCCAGCATTTT; CDR3 protein: CASSRGQGQQPQHF
D gene: .; clone size: many; J gene: TRBJ2-2; V gene: TRBV15; CDR3 DNA: TGTGCCACCAGCAGGAGACAGACGAACACCGGGGAGCTGTTTTTT; CDR3 protein: CATSRRQTNTGELFF
D gene: .; clone size: few; J gene: TRBJ2-7; V gene: TRBV7-2; CDR3 DNA: TGTGCCAGCAGCCAATACGGCTCCTACGAGCAGTACTTC; CDR3 protein: CASSQYGSYEQYF
D gene: .; clone size: .; J gene: TRBJ1-6; V gene: TRBV10-3; CDR3 DNA: TGTGCCATCAGCCTCGACGGGAATTCACCCCTCCACTTT; CDR3 protein: CAISLDGNSPLHF
D gene: .; clone size: many; J gene: TRBJ2-7; V gene: TRBV29-1; CDR3 DNA: TGCAGCGTTGGTAAGGGGGAGACCTACGAGCAGTACTTC; CDR3 protein: CSVGKGETYEQYF
D gene: .; clone size: .; J gene: TRBJ1-4; V gene: TRBV7-9; CDR3 DNA: TGTGCCAGCAGCTTCACTAGCGGGAGCGCCGAAAAACTGTTTTTT; CDR3 protein: CASSFTSGSAEKLFF